The 28 T cell receptor beta chains listed next were all sequenced from one sample in a study of shared clonotypes between healthy human individuals (dated by TCRdb to about 2020). The library came from the immunoSEQ multiplex PCR assay. Held by TCRdb, this immuneACCESS table contains in-frame sequences only and omits some clones. Under half of the omission traces to an unresolved V gene where checked; the cause of the rest is unknown. This sample gives some 2,000,000 clones in total; 90% to 95% of them show up just once. The ten top clones hold 0.1% to 0.15% of the sample. The source material was naive CD4+ T cells sorted from blood. Read against the paper, the sample's cell subset or site label means: CD45RA+ positively selected. These receptors originate from a man aged 18 to 29 in good health.

About this clone itself: At the DNA level, this CDR3 is encoded by other sequences in the same sample as well. V gene TRBV2 combines with J gene TRBJ2-7; D gene ambiguous. V shed 6 bases and J shed 1 base, with 4 bases lying between them. The CDR3 extends over 11 amino acids. Germline V lookup: CDR1 SNHLY, CDR2 FYNNEI. CDR3 loop: CASRESYEQYF. In DNA, the CDR3 is TGTGCCAGCAGGGAATCCTACGAGCAGTACTTC. Supplemented by reference TRBV2 and TRBJ2-7, the full variable domain reads EPEVTQTPSHQVTQMGQEVILRCVPISNHLYFYWYRQILGQKVEFLVSFYNNEISEKSEIFDDQFSVERPDGSNFTLKIRSTKLEDSAMYFCASRESYEQYFGPGTRLTVT.

A note on this clone: Mismatch with germline at one junction end may stem from a read error. The chain has TRBV5-5 and TRBJ1-3; D is perhaps TRBD1 (6 bases). This CDR3 contains 16 residues. Germline CDR1 reads SGHKS; CDR2 reads YYEKEE (reference sequence). DNA of the CDR3: TGTGCCGGCAGCTTCCAGGGGCCGAGCTCTGGAAACACCATATATTTT. It specifies CAGSFQGPSSGNTIYF.

V gene TRBV6-1 combines with J gene TRBJ2-5, with 11 bases identical to TRBD2. This CDR3 is 16 amino acids long. J was trimmed by 5 bases and V by 0 bases; bases with no gene match: 5. The germline gives CDR1 MNHNS, CDR2 SASEGT. The CDR3 loop is CASSEARLAGRETQYF. The CDR3 nucleotides are TGTGCCAGCAGTGAAGCCCGACTAGCGGGGAGGGAGACCCAGTACTTC.

V gene TRBV6-5 combines with J gene TRBJ2-7; 11 bases line up with TRBD2. V dropped 0 bases and J dropped 7; count of bases not matched to a gene: 5. The CDR3 consists of 15 residues. CDR1 and CDR2 from the germline V gene are MNHEY and SVGAGI. The CDR3 region has the DNA TGTGCCAGCAGTTACTCGATATTAGCGGGGGGGGAGCAGTACTTC. As protein: CASSYSILAGGEQYF.

The chain employs TRBV4-1 and TRBJ2-6, with TRBD1 matching 8 bases. With V trimmed by 4 bases and J by 7 bases, 6 bases remained unmatched. CDR3 length equals 15 residues. Germline V gene data show CDR1 as MGHRA and CDR2 as YSYEKL. CDR3 residues: CASSPSGQGANVLTF. The CDR3 DNA reads TGCGCCAGCAGCCCTTCTGGACAGGGAGCCAACGTCCTGACTTTC.

The genes are TRBV5-1 and TRBJ2-1, with D perhaps TRBD2 (6 bases). The V and J ends lost 3 bases and 0 bases respectively, with 13 bases between them. The CDR3 sequence is 16 residues long. Germline CDR1 and CDR2: SGHRS and YFSETQ. DNA of the CDR3: TGCGCCAGCAGCTCGGTTAGCGGCCTCTCCTACAATGAGCAGTTCTTC. Amino acids: CASSSVSGLSYNEQFF.

The genes are TRBV5-1 and TRBJ1-1; D is possibly TRBD1 (5 bases). The V gene's germline CDR1 is SGHRS and CDR2 YFSETQ. With 4 bases removed from V and 6 bases from J, the gap between germline ends came to 19 bases. There are 15 residues in the CDR3. In DNA form, the CDR3 reads TGCGCCAGCAGCATCGGTAGTTCGGGGGTGGCTGAAGCTTTCTTT. It encodes CASSIGSSGVAEAFF.

This rearrangement joins TRBV6-5 to TRBJ1-1; D perhaps matches TRBD1 (5 bases). CDR1 MNHEY and CDR2 SVGAGI come from the germline V gene. V lost 8 bases to trimming and J lost 0 bases, with 13 bases between them. This CDR3 region has 14 residues. The DNA for the CDR3 is TGTGCCAGCTCCGACAGCTCACTGAACACTGAAGCTTTCTTT. Translated: CASSDSSLNTEAFF.

This rearrangement joins TRBV7-9 to TRBJ1-6; 9 positions match TRBD1. This CDR3 spans 15 amino acids. In germline, CDR1 is SEHNR, CDR2 FQNEAQ (reference sequence). The J segment lost 10 bases and the V segment lost 5 bases, leaving 9 bases of the junction unmatched. The CDR3 nucleotides are TGTGCCAGCAGCCTCCCGGGACAGGGAGAGTCACCCCTCCACTTT. Translated, it gives CASSLPGQGESPLHF.

The V call is TRBV19, the J call TRBJ2-5; D is possibly TRBD1 (6 bases). Between the trimmed V and J ends, which lost 3 bases and 7 bases, there was a span of 21 bases. Germline V gene sequence: CDR1 LNHDA, CDR2 SQIVND (reference sequence). The length of the CDR3 is 16 residues. This chain's CDR3 is CASSMAYRDTSRTQYF. Written as DNA, the CDR3 is TGTGCCAGTAGTATGGCCTACCGGGACACGAGCCGGACCCAGTACTTC.

The genes are TRBV6-5 and TRBJ2-2, with D perhaps matching TRBD1 (5 bases). Per the germline V gene, CDR1 is MNHEY and CDR2 is SVGAGI. This CDR3 spans 16 amino acids. V lost 0 bases, J lost 4 bases, and 12 bases lay in between. Here the CDR3 DNA reads TGTGCCAGCAGTTACTCTAAGGGGCTGGTCACCGGGGAGCTGTTTTTT. Encoded protein: CASSYSKGLVTGELFF.

The chain combines TRBV18 with TRBJ2-3; 11 bases agree with TRBD2. V lost 4 bases, J lost 0 bases, and 6 bases stayed unmatched. Germline V lookup: CDR1 KGHSH, CDR2 LQKENI. The CDR3 contains 17 residues. The CDR3 protein is CASSQGLAARSTDTQYF. CDR3 bases: TGTGCCAGCTCACAGGGACTAGCGGCGAGGAGCACAGATACGCAGTATTTT.

The CDR3 sequence: CASRKRTGEGDTQYF. The CDR3 DNA reads TGCGCCAGCAGGAAGAGAACGGGAGAAGGAGATACGCAGTATTTT. The chain uses TRBV5-1 and TRBJ2-3; D possibly corresponds to TRBD2 (6 bases). CDR3 length equals 15 residues. V lost 5 bases and J lost 5, with 18 bases in between. Germline V gene lookup returns CDR1 SGHRS and CDR2 YFSETQ.

V and J are TRBV10-3 and TRBJ2-1; the match to TRBD1 covers 7 bases. CDR1 and CDR2 from the germline V gene are ENHRY and SYGVKD. This CDR3 spans 13 amino acids. V trimming: 3 bases; J trimming: 10 bases; junction bases outside the gene matches: 6. The CDR3 protein is CAISDAGTVEQFF. CDR3 nucleotides: TGTGCCATCAGTGATGCCGGGACAGTAGAGCAGTTCTTC.

The genes are TRBV19 and TRBJ1-5; a possible D gene is TRBD1 (5 bases). Germline lookup yields CDR1 LNHDA and CDR2 SQIVND (reference sequence). The CDR3 runs to 13 residues. V lost 5 bases to trimming and J lost 4 bases, with 9 bases between them. The CDR3 region is CASSLRVNQPQHF. CDR3 bases: TGTGCCAGTAGTCTCAGGGTAAATCAGCCCCAGCATTTT.

The gene calls are TRBV11-2 and TRBJ1-1; TRBD1 matches 7 bases. Per the germline V gene, CDR1 is SGHAT and CDR2 is FQNNGV. The trim removed 1 base at V and 0 bases at J, leaving 8 bases unmatched. There are 17 residues in the CDR3. The CDR3 spells CASSLGDRERMNTEAFF. In DNA form, the CDR3 reads TGTGCCAGCAGCTTAGGAGACAGGGAGAGAATGAACACTGAAGCTTTCTTT.

J is TRBJ2-2 and V is TRBV10-3; D might be TRBD2 (5 bases). Germline V gene data show CDR1 as ENHRY and CDR2 as SYGVKD. Trimming took off 0 bases at V and 5 bases at J, with 10 bases between the two ends. This CDR3 has 15 amino acids. The CDR3 reads CAISESVGSTGELFF. In nucleotides, the CDR3 is TGTGCCATCAGTGAGTCGGTAGGGAGTACCGGGGAGCTGTTTTTT.

Here the CDR3 reads CASSLDWVGGRTEAFF. CDR3 bases: TGTGCCAGCAGCTTAGACTGGGTAGGGGGGCGCACTGAAGCTTTCTTT. The rearrangement joins TRBV7-2 to TRBJ1-1, with D maybe TRBD1 (6 bases). The CDR3 length is 16 residues. V lost 1 base and J lost 4, with 16 bases in between. CDR1 is SGHTA, CDR2 FQGNSA, per germline.

The V and J genes are TRBV11-3 and TRBJ2-5; D gene unclear. Germline values: CDR1 SGHNT, CDR2 YENEEA. CDR3 length: 14 amino acids. The V gene lost 4 bases and the J gene lost 2 bases, with 11 bases spanning the gap. CDR3 nucleotides: TGTGCCAGCAGCTCGCGGAATAAACAAGAGACCCAGTACTTC. This translates into CASSSRNKQETQYF.

The chain recombines TRBV5-1 with TRBJ2-5; possible D gene TRBD1, 6 bases. CDR3 length: 15 amino acids. Germline V gives CDR1 SGHRS, CDR2 YFSETQ. Trimming left V 4 bases short and J 5 bases short, with 18 bases between. CDR3 bases: TGCGCCAGCAGCATGGGAGCCTCTAGGGGGGAGACCCAGTACTTC. Protein product: CASSMGASRGETQYF.

The genes are TRBV5-1 and TRBJ1-4, with no clear D. The CDR3 totals 15 residues. Germline V gene lookup returns CDR1 SGHRS and CDR2 YFSETQ. The V gene lost 4 bases and the J gene lost 0 bases, with 10 bases spanning the gap. CDR3 region: CASSAGPTTNEKLFF. In DNA form, the CDR3 reads TGCGCCAGCAGCGCGGGCCCAACAACTAATGAAAAACTGTTTTTT.

This clone was recorded once. J is TRBJ2-3 and V is TRBV11-2; TRBD2 aligns across 10 bases. The germline gives CDR1 SGHAT, CDR2 FQNNGV. CDR3 length equals 16 residues. V shed 5 bases, J shed 4 bases, and the junction held 9 bases outside the gene matches. The CDR3 DNA reads as TGTGCCAGCAGCCCACAAGCGGGAGGGCCTGCAGATACGCAGTATTTT. Residues: CASSPQAGGPADTQYF.

The rearrangement joins TRBV6-5 to TRBJ2-1; possible D gene TRBD2, 6 bases. The CDR3 has 15 residues. The germline V gene encodes CDR1 MNHEY and CDR2 SVGAGI. V was clipped by 5 bases and J by 0 bases, with 11 bases between them. DNA of the CDR3: TGTGCCAGCAGTCGACAACTAGCCTCCTACAATGAGCAGTTCTTC. It codes for CASSRQLASYNEQFF.

V usage is TRBV10-2 and J usage is TRBJ2-2; D perhaps matches TRBD2 (6 bases). This CDR3 contains 11 residues. Per the germline V gene, CDR1 is WSHSY and CDR2 is SAAADI. The V end lost 10 bases, the J end lost 6 bases, and 9 bases lay between the germline ends. This chain's CDR3 is CATGGPGELFF. The CDR3 region has the DNA TGCGCCACCGGGGGACCCGGGGAGCTGTTTTTT.

For this clone: An end of the junction differs from the germline gene, which may be a read error. The rearrangement links TRBV7-7 to TRBJ2-1, with D possibly being TRBD2 (5 bases). CDR1 is SSHAT and CDR2 is FNYEAQ in the germline V gene (reference sequence). CDR3 length equals 13 residues. The CDR3 loop reads CASSLGRAGEQFF. CDR3 in DNA: TGTGCTAGCAGCTTAGGTAGGGCGGGTGAGCAGTTCTTC.

The V and J genes are TRBV5-5 and TRBJ1-2, with no clear D. The CDR3 runs to 17 residues. Germline-derived CDR1 and CDR2 are SGHKS and YYEKEE (reference sequence). Trimming stripped 2 bases from V and 5 bases from J, with 22 bases between. The CDR3 spells CASSFSFGVDNFYGYTF. CDR3 DNA sequence: TGTGCCAGCAGCTTTAGTTTCGGGGTCGATAACTTTTATGGCTACACCTTC.

V and J are TRBV10-3 and TRBJ2-7; tentatively, D is TRBD1 (7 bases). This CDR3 comprises 14 residues. With 10 bases removed from V and 2 bases from J, the gap between germline ends came to 18 bases. Germline-derived CDR1 and CDR2 are ENHRY and SYGVKD. For the CDR3, the DNA is TGTGCCAGCAGACAGGGAGGACCCACCTACGAGCAGTACTTC. Translation gives CASRQGGPTYEQYF.

J is TRBJ1-2 and V is TRBV11-3; D remains unclear. The CDR3 sequence is 14 residues long. CDR1 is SGHNT, CDR2 YENEEA, per germline. Trimming cost V 2 bases and J 6 bases, with 13 bases left between them. CDR3 nucleotides: TGTGCCAGCAGCTTAAATGAGGGCCGGAATGGCTACACCTTC. It is translated as CASSLNEGRNGYTF.